The rows below give T cell receptor beta chains drawn from one sample of a study of blood T cell repertoires in COVID-19. Produced via immunoSEQ multiplex PCR; TCRdb's table is partial and in-frame only. The data show approximately 240,000 clones, approximately 85% seen once. Specimen: peripheral blood. The receptors originated from a man aged 45 to 65 who had recovered from COVID-19. Both conserved end residues are part of each CDR3. Fields, in order: J gene, D gene, V gene, CDR3 protein. A D gene is named only where the DNA matches it firmly.

J: TRBJ2-1
D: TRBD2
V: TRBV27
CDR3: CASREEIAGVTQEQFF

J: TRBJ2-2
D: NA
V: TRBV5-6
CDR3: CASSWGAANSNTGELFF

J: TRBJ2-3
D: NA
V: TRBV4-2
CDR3: CASSQSANTQYF

J: TRBJ2-1
D: TRBD2
V: TRBV11-2
CDR3: CASMPNLLAGVGNEQFF

J: TRBJ2-7
D: NA
V: TRBV29-1
CDR3: CSVGETSYEQYF

J: TRBJ1-3
D: NA
V: TRBV29-1
CDR3: CSVEERTGNTIYF

J: TRBJ2-2
D: NA
V: TRBV21-1
CDR3: CASSKEAPGQGHTGELFF

J: TRBJ2-2
D: NA
V: TRBV14
CDR3: CASSPDRNWNTGELFF

J: TRBJ1-4
D: NA
V: TRBV5-1
CDR3: CASRTGSNEKLFF

J: TRBJ1-5
D: NA
V: TRBV6-1
CDR3: CASSEQSNQPQHF

J: TRBJ2-7
D: NA
V: TRBV3-1/TRBV3-2
CDR3: CASSQAGRGHGEQYF

J: TRBJ2-1
D: TRBD2
V: TRBV7-6
CDR3: CASSPTGTSGYNEQFF

J: TRBJ2-2
D: TRBD2
V: TRBV7-9
CDR3: CASSPLAGGPVSTGELFF

J: TRBJ2-7
D: TRBD2
V: TRBV9
CDR3: CASSVGGGRSSYEQYF

J: TRBJ2-1
D: NA
V: TRBV27
CDR3: CASTQQSGWIGEQFF

J: TRBJ1-5
D: TRBD1
V: TRBV28
CDR3: CASSLRQGALANQPQHF

J: TRBJ1-4
D: TRBD1
V: TRBV29-1
CDR3: CSVGQHNEKLFF

J: TRBJ1-5
D: NA
V: TRBV19
CDR3: CASSPPTGYNQPQHF

J: TRBJ2-7
D: NA
V: TRBV3-1/TRBV3-2
CDR3: CASGQGPLTYEQYF

J: TRBJ1-1
D: NA
V: TRBV6-5
CDR3: CASSYLQPSGTEAFF

J: TRBJ2-7
D: TRBD2
V: TRBV18
CDR3: CASSPPSGRAYEQYF

J: TRBJ1-4
D: TRBD1
V: TRBV30
CDR3: CAWSAEDRGGIEKLFF

J: TRBJ1-4
D: NA
V: TRBV21-1
CDR3: CASSNQIKTGQRTNEKLFF

J: TRBJ1-2
D: NA
V: TRBV27
CDR3: CASTSELGGSNYGYTF

J: TRBJ2-7
D: NA
V: TRBV2
CDR3: CASSQRGIDYEQYF

J: TRBJ1-1
D: TRBD1
V: TRBV11-2
CDR3: CASSRNRGGTEAFF

J: TRBJ1-1
D: NA
V: TRBV7-9
CDR3: CASSAQGMFTEAFF

J: TRBJ2-7
D: TRBD1
V: TRBV10-2
CDR3: CASRDRETYEQYF

J: TRBJ2-7
D: NA
V: TRBV3-1/TRBV3-2
CDR3: CASSPRGVGGAYEQYF

J: TRBJ1-1
D: TRBD1
V: TRBV27
CDR3: CASSLEQGAKMYDTEAFF

J: TRBJ2-2
D: TRBD1
V: TRBV7-9
CDR3: CASSLGQGSAKNTGELFF

J: TRBJ2-7
D: NA
V: TRBV5-1
CDR3: CASSLTTNEQYF

J: TRBJ1-2
D: NA
V: TRBV5-1
CDR3: CASSFAAGGGYTF

J: TRBJ2-1
D: NA
V: TRBV24-1
CDR3: CATSATGMGNEQFF

J: TRBJ1-1
D: NA
V: TRBV10-3
CDR3: CAISPSGRGRETEAFF

J: TRBJ2-1
D: NA
V: TRBV6-6
CDR3: CASSGAALSSYNEQFF

J: TRBJ2-7
D: TRBD2
V: TRBV7-9
CDR3: CASSLHPREVSYEQYF

J: TRBJ1-2
D: TRBD1
V: TRBV18
CDR3: CASSPDRVDGYTF

J: TRBJ2-1
D: NA
V: TRBV7-7
CDR3: CASSLGPSSYNEQFF

J: TRBJ2-7
D: TRBD1
V: TRBV27
CDR3: CASSRSTLDRAYEQYF

J: TRBJ2-1
D: NA
V: TRBV28
CDR3: CASSYRDVMYNEQFF

J: TRBJ1-3
D: TRBD1
V: TRBV5-4
CDR3: CASSTTTRGSGNTIYF

J: TRBJ1-4
D: TRBD1
V: TRBV19
CDR3: CASSDRGATNEKLFF

J: TRBJ2-3
D: TRBD2
V: TRBV7-8
CDR3: CASSISGRAAPNTQYF

J: TRBJ1-1
D: TRBD1
V: TRBV6-5
CDR3: CASSKVGQREAFF

J: TRBJ2-2
D: NA
V: TRBV7-2
CDR3: CASSKGGVGELFF